The clone carrying this TCR beta chain was counted many times. Antigen unknown. The sample is drawn from a study of T-cell memory formation after mild COVID-19. Overall study: TCR clusters were mostly donor specific.

Findings and limits, study-wide: CD4+ contracting clones were mainly CM and EM; CD8+ ones, EMRA. Second-wave clones reaching peak frequency on day 37 lacked confirmed SARS-CoV-2 specificity.

Germline values: CDR1 LGHDT, CDR2 YNNKEL (reference sequence). The V end was cut by 10 bases, the J end by 1 base, with 14 bases between. The CDR3 is 13 residues long. A 5'RACE reaction primed in the constant segment made cDNA libraries of TCR alpha and TCR beta, and these carried sample barcodes and UMIs. TCRdb processed the 5' RACE reads anew with MiXCR; each CDR3 protein has one entry. The sample has about 140,000 distinct CDR3 sequences; 13% to 15% are singletons. This chain links TRBV3-1 with TRBJ2-7; D is perhaps TRBD1 (6 bases). The sequencing sample was made of PBMCs or a T cell subset sorted from them (not recorded which). This sequence was found in an adult woman who had mild COVID-19 (a few samples of this study predate the infection). Cell type and time point are not known. For the CDR3, the DNA is TGTGCCACCCCGCTAGGACAGTCCTACGAGCAGTACTTC. Translation: CATPLGQSYEQYF.